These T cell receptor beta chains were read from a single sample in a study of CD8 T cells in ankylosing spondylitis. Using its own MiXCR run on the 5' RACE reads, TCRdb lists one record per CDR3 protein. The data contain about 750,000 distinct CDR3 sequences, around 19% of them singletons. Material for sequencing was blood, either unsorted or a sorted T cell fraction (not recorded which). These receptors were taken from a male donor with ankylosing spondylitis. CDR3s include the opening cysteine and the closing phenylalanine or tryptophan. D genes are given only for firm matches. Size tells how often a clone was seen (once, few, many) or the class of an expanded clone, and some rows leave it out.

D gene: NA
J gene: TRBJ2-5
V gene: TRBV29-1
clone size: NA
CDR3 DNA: TGCAGCGCGTCGGGACCCCAAGAGACCCAGTACTTC
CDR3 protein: CSASGPQETQYF

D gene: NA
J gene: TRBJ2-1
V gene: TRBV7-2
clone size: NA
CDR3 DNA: TGTGCCAGCAGCTTTGGAGTTCCCAATGAGCAGTTCTTC
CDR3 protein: CASSFGVPNEQFF

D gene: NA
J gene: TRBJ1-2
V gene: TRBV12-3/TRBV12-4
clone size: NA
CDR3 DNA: TGTGCCAGCAGTCCGCCGACAGCTTATGGAGGCTACACCTTC
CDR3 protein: CASSPPTAYGGYTF

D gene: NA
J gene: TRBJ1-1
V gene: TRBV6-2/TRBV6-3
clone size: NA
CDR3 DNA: TGTGCCAGCAGTTACTTCACCTGGACTGAAGCTTTCTTT
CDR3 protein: CASSYFTWTEAFF

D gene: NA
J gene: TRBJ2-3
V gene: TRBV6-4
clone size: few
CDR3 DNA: TGTGCCAGCAGCGATGGCCGTTGGCTAGTTTGTGGCACAGATACGCAGTATTTT
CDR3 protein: CASSDGRWLVCGTDTQYF

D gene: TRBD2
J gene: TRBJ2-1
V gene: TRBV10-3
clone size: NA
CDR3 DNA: TGTGCCATCAGCGAAGGCCTAGCGGGAGGGGATGAGCAGTTCTTC
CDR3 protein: CAISEGLAGGDEQFF

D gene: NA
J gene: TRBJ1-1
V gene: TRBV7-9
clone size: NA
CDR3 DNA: TGTGCCAGCAGCTTACAGGTGTTTACTGAAGCTTTCTTT
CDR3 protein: CASSLQVFTEAFF

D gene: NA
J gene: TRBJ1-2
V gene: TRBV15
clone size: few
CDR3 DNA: TGTGCCACCAGCAGGGGCTTACCCGCTAACTATGGCTACACCTTC
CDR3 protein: CATSRGLPANYGYTF

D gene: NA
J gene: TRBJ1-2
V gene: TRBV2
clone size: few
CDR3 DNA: TGTGCCAGCAGACCCGGGACACCCACCACCTCTCAGGGCTACACCTTC
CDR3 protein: CASRPGTPTTSQGYTF

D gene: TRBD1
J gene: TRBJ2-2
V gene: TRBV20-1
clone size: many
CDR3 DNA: TGCAGTGCTAGACGACAGGGGGCGAACACCGGGGAGCTGTTTTTT
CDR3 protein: CSARRQGANTGELFF

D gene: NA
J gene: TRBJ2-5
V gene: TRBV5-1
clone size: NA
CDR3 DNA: TGCGCCAGCAGCTTCGACACCGCCGGGGGGACCCAGTACTTC
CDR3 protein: CASSFDTAGGTQYF

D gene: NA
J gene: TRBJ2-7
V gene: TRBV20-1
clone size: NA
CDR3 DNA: TGCAGTGCTGCCCCCGAAGGACCGCGCTACGAGCAGTACTTC
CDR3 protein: CSAAPEGPRYEQYF

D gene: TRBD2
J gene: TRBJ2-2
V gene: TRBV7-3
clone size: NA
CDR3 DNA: TGTGCCAGCAGCCCCTATAGCGGGACAAACACCGGGGAGCTGTTTTTT
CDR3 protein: CASSPYSGTNTGELFF

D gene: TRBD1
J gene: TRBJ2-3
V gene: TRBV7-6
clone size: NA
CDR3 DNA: TGTGCCAGCAGCAAGGGACAGGCTAGCACAGATACGCAGTATTTT
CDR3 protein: CASSKGQASTDTQYF

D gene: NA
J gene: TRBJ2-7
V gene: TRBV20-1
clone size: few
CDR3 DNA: TGCAGTGCTAGAGTAGCAGTCGAGCAGTACTTC
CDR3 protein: CSARVAVEQYF

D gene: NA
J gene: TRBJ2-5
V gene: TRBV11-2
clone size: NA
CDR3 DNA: TGTGCCAGCAGCTTACAGTTTAAGCGGAGCAGCCTCGGGGTCCAGTACTTC
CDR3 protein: CASSLQFKRSSLGVQYF

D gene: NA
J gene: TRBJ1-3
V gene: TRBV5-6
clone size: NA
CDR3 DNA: TGTGCCAGCATCCTGTGGGACTCTGGAAACACCATATATTTT
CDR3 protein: CASILWDSGNTIYF

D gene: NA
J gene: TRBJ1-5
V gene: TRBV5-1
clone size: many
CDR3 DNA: TGCGCCAGCAGCTTTGGCGGGAGAGGACAGCCCCAGCATTTT
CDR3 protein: CASSFGGRGQPQHF

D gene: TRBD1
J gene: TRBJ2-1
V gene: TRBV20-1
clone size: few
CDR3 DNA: TGCAGTGCTAGAGATGCAGGGACAGGGGTCAACAATGAGCAGTTCTTC
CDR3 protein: CSARDAGTGVNNEQFF

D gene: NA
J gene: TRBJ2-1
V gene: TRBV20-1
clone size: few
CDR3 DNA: TGCAGTGCTTTAGTCAGGAGCTCCTACAATGAGCAGTTCTTC
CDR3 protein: CSALVRSSYNEQFF

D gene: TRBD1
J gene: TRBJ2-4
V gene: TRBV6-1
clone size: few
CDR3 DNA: TGTGCCAGCGGACCGAAGGGACAGCTGAAAAACATTCAGTACTTC
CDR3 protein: CASGPKGQLKNIQYF

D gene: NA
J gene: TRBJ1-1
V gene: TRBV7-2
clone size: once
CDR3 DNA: TGTGCCAGCAGTCCGGGGTGGGAGCGAGCTTTCTTT
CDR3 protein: CASSPGWERAFF

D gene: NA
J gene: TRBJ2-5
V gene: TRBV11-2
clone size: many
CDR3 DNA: TGTGCCAGCAGCCACCGCCAAGAGACCCAGTACTTC
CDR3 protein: CASSHRQETQYF

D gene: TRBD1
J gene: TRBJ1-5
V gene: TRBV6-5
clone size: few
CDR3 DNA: TGTGCCAGCAGTCTACAACCTGGGACAGGGAATCAGCCCCAGCATTTT
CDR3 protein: CASSLQPGTGNQPQHF

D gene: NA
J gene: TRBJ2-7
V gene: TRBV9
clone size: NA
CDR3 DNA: TGTGCCAGCAGCGTAGAAGGGAGTAGCTCCTACGAGCAGTACTTC
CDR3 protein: CASSVEGSSSYEQYF

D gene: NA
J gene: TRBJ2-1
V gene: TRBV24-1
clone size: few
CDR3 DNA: TGTGCCACCAGTGATTTGCCGGCCACAGAGTCGCATGAGCAGTTCTTC
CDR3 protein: CATSDLPATESHEQFF

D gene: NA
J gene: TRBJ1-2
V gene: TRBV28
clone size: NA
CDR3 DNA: TGTGCCAGCAGGAGATACCGGACAAGTATAAACTATGGCTACACCTTC
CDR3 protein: CASRRYRTSINYGYTF

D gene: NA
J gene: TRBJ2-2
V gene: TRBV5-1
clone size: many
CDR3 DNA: TGCGCCAGCAGCTTGTACAGGCAGGCGGGCACCGGGGAGCTGTTTTTT
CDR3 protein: CASSLYRQAGTGELFF

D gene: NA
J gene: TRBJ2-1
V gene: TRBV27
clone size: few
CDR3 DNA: TGTGCCAGCAGTTTTATGGGGGACAATGAGCAGTTCTTC
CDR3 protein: CASSFMGDNEQFF

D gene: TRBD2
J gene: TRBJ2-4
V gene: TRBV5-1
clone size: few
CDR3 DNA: TGCGCCAGCAGCGAGGGACTAGCGGGAGGAGTTCAGTACTTC
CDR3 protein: CASSEGLAGGVQYF

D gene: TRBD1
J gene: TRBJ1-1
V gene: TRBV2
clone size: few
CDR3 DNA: TGTGCCAGCAACCGACAGGGGGTCACTGAAGCTTTCTTT
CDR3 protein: CASNRQGVTEAFF